The clone carrying this T cell receptor (beta chain) came up a few times. The CDR3 has 16 residues. V dropped 8 bases and J dropped 4; count of bases not matched to a gene: 14. This entry belongs to a study of patients and donors after allogeneic stem cell transplantation. TCRdb itself ran the RT-PCR reads through MiXCR, one entry per CDR3 protein. The sample lists roughly 940,000 distinct CDR3 sequences, approximately 18% seen once, with roughly 6.4% in the top ten. Sample: blood, either unsorted or a sorted T cell fraction (not recorded which). The TCR sequence derives from a human donor who was either an allogeneic HSCT recipient or a stem cell or donor lymphocyte infusion donor (not recorded which). It is not recorded whose cells these are; they may come from a transplant donor. This chain joins TRBV12-3 or TRBV12-4 and TRBJ1-2; 9 bases are a match to TRBD1. CDR3: CASSSKQGALGYGYTF. CDR3 bases: TGTGCCAGCTCTTCGAAACAGGGGGCTCTTGGCTATGGCTACACCTTC.